The 23 T cell receptor beta chains below were found in one sample sequenced in a study of blood T cells in healthy people across ages. Through a sample-barcoded 5' primer and a J-beta primer mix, a second PCR was run for about 6 to 12 cycles. TCRdb used MiXCR to reprocess the 5' RACE reads, holding one entry per CDR3 protein. The sample contains 760,000 or so distinct CDR3 sequences, 20% to 30% of which appear only once. This same sample was also part of a study on T cells of mothers and their children.

Specimen: blood. Receptors originate from a boy younger than 18 in good health.

This chain uses TRBV7-9 with TRBJ2-7; tentatively, D is TRBD1 (6 bases). The CDR3 is 13 residues long. The germline V gene encodes CDR1 SEHNR and CDR2 FQNEAQ (reference sequence). Trimming removed 8 bases at V and 4 bases at J, with 15 bases between. The CDR3 nucleotides read TGTGCCAGCGAAGGGGGAGCTTCGTACGAGCAGTACTTC. Encoded protein: CASEGGASYEQYF.

The chain employs TRBV5-1 and TRBJ2-7; 7 nucleotides line up with TRBD2. V was clipped by 5 bases and J by 1 base; unmatched bases: 9. CDR1 SGHRS and CDR2 YFSETQ come from the germline V gene. The CDR3 runs 15 residues. CDR3 coding DNA: TGCGCCAGCAGTTCGGACGGGGGGAGATCCTACGAGCAGTACTTC. The encoded protein is CASSSDGGRSYEQYF.

Points on this clonotype: One end of the junction varies from germline; a read error may be responsible. The chain uses TRBV6-6 and TRBJ2-5; D unresolved. Germline loops: CDR1 MNHNY, CDR2 SVGAGI (reference sequence). This CDR3 has 15 amino acids. CDR3: CTSSYSTGYQEAQYF. In DNA form, the CDR3 reads TGTACCAGCAGTTACTCGACGGGCTACCAAGAGGCCCAGTACTTC.

This chain joins TRBV4-1 and TRBJ2-7, with D tentatively TRBD1 (5 bases). The CDR3 spans 15 residues. V was trimmed by 0 bases and J by 4 bases, leaving 13 bases between them. Germline V gene sequence: CDR1 MGHRA, CDR2 YSYEKL. This chain's CDR3 is CASSQELAGRYEQYF. The CDR3 DNA reads as TGCGCCAGCAGCCAAGAGTTGGCAGGGCGATACGAGCAGTACTTC.

This chain uses TRBV29-1 with TRBJ2-7; TRBD1 agrees at 10 bases. The J segment lost 5 bases and the V segment lost 5 bases, leaving 9 bases of the junction unmatched. The CDR3 contains 14 residues. Germline assignment: CDR1 SQVTM and CDR2 ANQGSEA. The CDR3 region is CSVRPLGQGDEQYF. The CDR3 bases are TGCAGCGTTCGACCTTTAGGACAGGGGGACGAGCAGTACTTC.

The V gene is TRBV7-9, the J gene TRBJ2-3; D not resolved. The germline V gene encodes CDR1 SEHNR and CDR2 FQNEAQ (reference sequence). The CDR3 is made up of 12 amino acids. V was trimmed by 7 bases and J by 4 bases, leaving 9 bases between them. The CDR3, as DNA: TGTGCCAGCACCGAAGAGGCAGATACGCAGTATTTT. This codes for CASTEEADTQYF. Variable domain in full (rest from reference TRBV7-9 and TRBJ2-3): DTGVSQNPRHKITKRGQNVTFRCDPISEHNRLYWYRQTLGQGPEFLTYFQNEAQLEKSRLLSDRFSAERPKGSFSTLEIQRTEQGDSAMYLCASTEEADTQYFGPGTRLTVL.

This clonotype occurred a few times. This sequence joins TRBV7-2 and TRBJ2-7, with D possibly being TRBD1 (6 bases). Germline CDR1 and CDR2: SGHTA and FQGNSA. Trimming shortened V by 6 bases and J by 1 base, and 13 bases separated the two germline ends. This CDR3 has 14 amino acids. The CDR3 region has the DNA TGTGCCAGCAGACCCTGGGGGCAGTCCTACGAGCAGTACTTC. It codes for CASRPWGQSYEQYF.

CDR3: CASSFSGVNYQETQYF. The CDR3 region has the DNA TGTGCCAGCAGTTTCAGCGGGGTTAATTACCAAGAGACCCAGTACTTC. The chain recombines TRBV27 with TRBJ2-5, with 7 bases aligning to TRBD2. Trimming removed 3 bases from V and 0 bases from J; junction bases left unmatched: 7. Per germline, CDR1 MNHEY and CDR2 SMNVEV (reference sequence). The CDR3 consists of 16 residues.

This clonotype was found a few times. The chain recombines TRBV20-1 with TRBJ1-2; possibly TRBD1 for D (6 bases). The CDR3 runs 14 residues. V was trimmed by 0 bases and J by 8 bases, leaving 16 bases between them. Germline V CDR1 and CDR2: DFQATT, SNEGSKA (reference sequence). CDR3 in DNA: TGCAGTGCTAGAGATCCTCGGGCAGGGGTCGGCTACACCTTC. Its translation: CSARDPRAGVGYTF.

The chain combines TRBV28 with TRBJ2-5, with TRBD2 matching 8 bases. The V gene end was trimmed by 8 bases and the J gene end by 4 bases; junction bases not matched to a gene: 12. Germline CDR1 reads MDHEN; CDR2 reads SYDVKM. This CDR3 is 15 amino acids long. The CDR3 loop reads CASGPRGRILETQYF. CDR3 nucleotide sequence: TGTGCCAGCGGCCCTCGCGGGAGGATTTTAGAGACCCAGTACTTC.

This chain links TRBV12-5 with TRBJ1-1; D perhaps matches TRBD1 (5 bases). This CDR3 spans 11 amino acids. Trimming removed 2 bases at V and 13 bases at J, with 11 bases between. The germline V gene encodes CDR1 LGHNT and CDR2 FRNRAP. The CDR3, as DNA: TGTGCTAGTGGTTTGACCGGGGGAGGTTTCTTT. Protein: CASGLTGGGFF.

The chain carries TRBV3-1 and TRBJ2-6, with D possibly being TRBD2 (5 bases). Germline CDR1 LGHDT, CDR2 YNNKEL (reference sequence). V gave up 6 bases and J gave up 2 bases, with 11 bases separating them. The CDR3 is 15 amino acids. In DNA form, the CDR3 reads TGTGCCAGCAGGGAAGGGAGTGCTGGGGCCAACGTCCTGACTTTC. As protein: CASREGSAGANVLTF.

The chain links TRBV9 to TRBJ2-1; the D is unclear. The V gene lost 5 bases and the J gene lost 0 bases, with 18 bases spanning the gap. This CDR3 spans 17 amino acids. Germline lookup yields CDR1 SGDLS and CDR2 YYNGEE. The CDR3 DNA follows: TGTGCCAGCAGTCCAGTAGGTGTCAGATTCTCCTACAATGAGCAGTTCTTC. It codes for CASSPVGVRFSYNEQFF.

This clonotype turned up a few times. In nucleotides, the CDR3 is TGTGCCAGTGGTTCCCCGGGGGGAATGCAGTATTTT. Amino acids: CASGSPGGMQYF. V and J are TRBV11-2 and TRBJ2-3; TRBD2 aligns across 7 bases. Germline V gene data show CDR1 as SGHAT and CDR2 as FQNNGV. The V segment lost 9 bases and the J segment 11 bases; nucleotides outside the gene matches: 11. The CDR3 is 12 residues long.

This clonotype was detected only a few times. The chain links TRBV5-1 to TRBJ2-7; a possible D gene is TRBD1 (7 bases). The CDR3 spans 14 residues. V was trimmed by 4 bases and J by 4 bases, leaving 15 bases between them. Germline V CDR1 and CDR2: SGHRS, YFSETQ. CDR3 sequence: CASSIGGGLYEQYF. The CDR3 region has the DNA TGCGCCAGCAGCATCGGAGGGGGCTTGTACGAGCAGTACTTC.

CDR3 nucleotides: TGCGCCAGCAGCCAAGAGCCAGGGCAACGGTCACCCCTCCACTTT. As protein: CASSQEPGQRSPLHF. The chain is built from TRBV4-1 and TRBJ1-6, with D tentatively TRBD1 (5 bases). The CDR3 is 15 residues long. CDR1 and CDR2 from the germline V gene are MGHRA and YSYEKL. Trimming shortened V by 0 bases and J by 10 bases, and 13 bases separated the two germline ends.

This clonotype was detected a few times. The rearrangement links TRBV27 to TRBJ2-3; 8 bases map to TRBD2. J lost 0 bases, V lost 1 base, and 3 bases had no gene match. The CDR3 runs to 16 residues. Germline loops: CDR1 MNHEY, CDR2 SMNVEV (reference sequence). This CDR3 is CASSLFGGGSTDTQYF. CDR3 coding DNA: TGTGCCAGCAGTTTATTCGGCGGGGGGAGCACAGATACGCAGTATTTT.

V and J are TRBV5-4 and TRBJ2-5; 13 bases match TRBD2. TRBJ2-1 explains the end of the DNA better; the J call may be wrong. CDR3 length: 16 amino acids. Germline V lookup: CDR1 SGHNT, CDR2 YYREEE (reference sequence). CDR3 sequence reads: CASSLGLAGANNEQFF. The CDR3, as DNA: TGTGCCAGCAGCTTAGGACTAGCGGGGGCCAATAATGAGCAGTTCTTC.

The chain employs TRBV29-1 and TRBJ1-1; 8 bases fit TRBD1. Germline V gene lookup returns CDR1 SQVTM and CDR2 ANQGSEA. The CDR3 length is 14 residues. The J segment lost 8 bases and the V segment lost 6 bases, leaving 14 bases of the junction unmatched. Written as DNA, the CDR3 is TGCAGCGTAACCCCTGGACAGGGCAGAGGGGAAGCTTTCTTT. This translates into CSVTPGQGRGEAFF.

The chain combines TRBV6-1 with TRBJ1-1; 9 bases align to TRBD1. The V gene end was trimmed by 3 bases and the J gene end by 7 bases; junction bases not matched to a gene: 3. There are 13 residues in the CDR3. Germline CDR1 and CDR2: MNHNS and SASEGT. The CDR3 sequence: CASSEDRGGEAFF. CDR3 bases: TGTGCCAGCAGTGAGGACAGGGGAGGTGAAGCTTTCTTT.

This sequence joins TRBV12-3 or TRBV12-4 and TRBJ1-2; the match to TRBD1 covers 7 bases. This CDR3 spans 16 amino acids. The V gene end was trimmed by 6 bases and the J gene end by 0 bases; junction bases not matched to a gene: 10. In DNA, the CDR3 is TGTGCCAGCAGCCTGGACAGGACCCCAGCTAACTATGGCTACACCTTC. Translated, it gives CASSLDRTPANYGYTF.

V and J are TRBV12-5 and TRBJ2-5; the match to TRBD1 covers 9 bases. Germline-derived CDR1 and CDR2 are LGHNT and FRNRAP. With 0 bases clipped from V and 5 bases from J, the junction kept 10 bases outside the gene matches. This CDR3 is 17 amino acids long. The CDR3 sequence is CASGLVVLLGQGETQYF. Here the CDR3 DNA reads TGTGCTAGTGGTTTGGTTGTACTTCTGGGACAGGGCGAGACCCAGTACTTC.

The V call is TRBV12-3 or TRBV12-4, the J call TRBJ2-5; 7 bases are shared with TRBD1. The CDR3 sequence is 16 residues long. Germline trimming cut 3 bases from V and 6 bases from J; bases unmatched to any gene: 13. The CDR3 reads CASSFQPRDSQQTQYF. The CDR3 DNA reads TGTGCCAGCAGTTTCCAACCCCGGGACAGCCAGCAGACCCAGTACTTC.